The clone carrying this T cell receptor (beta chain) was recorded many times. V lost 3 bases and J 4 bases, leaving 13 bases between the germline ends. This CDR3 has 15 amino acids. A TCRbeta library incorporating unique molecular identifiers was prepared. TCRdb itself ran the PCR reads through MiXCR, one entry per CDR3 protein. The sample holds some 340,000 distinct CDR3 sequences, around 10% seen once. This sample is part of a study of T-cell reconstitution after alpha-beta-depleted transplantation in children. The TCR comes from a human donor who donated a stem cell graft to a child with acute lymphoblastic leukemia. The chain couples TRBV12-3 or TRBV12-4 to TRBJ1-5; D unclear. The specimen was PBMCs from the stem cell graft donor, collected from the stem cell graft. CDR3 sequence: CASSFVSDTNQPQHF. Here the CDR3 DNA reads TGTGCCAGCAGTTTTGTCTCCGACACAAATCAGCCCCAGCATTTT.